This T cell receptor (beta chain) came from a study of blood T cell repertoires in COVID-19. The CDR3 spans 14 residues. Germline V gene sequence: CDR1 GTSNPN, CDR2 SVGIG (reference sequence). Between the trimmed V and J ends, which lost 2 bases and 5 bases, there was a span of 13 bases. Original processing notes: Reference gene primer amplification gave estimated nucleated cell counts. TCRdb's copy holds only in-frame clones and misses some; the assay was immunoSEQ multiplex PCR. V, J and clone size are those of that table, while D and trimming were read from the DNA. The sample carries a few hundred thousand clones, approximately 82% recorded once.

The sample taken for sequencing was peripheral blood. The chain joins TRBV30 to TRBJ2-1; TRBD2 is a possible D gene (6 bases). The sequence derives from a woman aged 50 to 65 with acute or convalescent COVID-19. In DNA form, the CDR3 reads TGTGCCTGGAGTAGTACGGGAGAGGACAATGAGCAGTTCTTC. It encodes CAWSSTGEDNEQFF.